The sequence of this T cell receptor (beta chain) was determined in a study of response to subunit inactivated influenza vaccine. Germline lookup yields CDR1 DFQATT and CDR2 SNEGSKA (reference sequence). This CDR3 contains 12 residues. The V and J ends lost 6 bases and 4 bases respectively, with 11 bases between them. TCRdb re-called the RT-PCR reads through MiXCR, storing one row per CDR3 protein. The data hold roughly 540,000 distinct CDR3 sequences, with approximately 24% observed a single time. Another study also made use of these data, one on T cells expressing NK-cell markers. That report adds: cDNA encoding TCR beta was synthesized via 5'RACE template switching incorporating UMIs. Sorted CD3+CD56-NKG2C+, CD3+CD56+NKG2C+ and CD3+CD56+NKG2C- T cells supplied the TCR beta repertoires. An anti-gamma-delta TCR antibody restricted sorting to alpha-beta TCR T cells in several experiments. Of CD8+ T cells, about 1.0-8% belonged to dominant NKG2C+ clonotypes in 5 or 6 donors. These clonotypes additionally ranked first within the CD3+CD56-NKG2C+ fraction of a handful of donors.

The J gene is TRBJ2-3, the V gene TRBV20-1; possible D gene TRBD2, 6 bases. This TCR was sampled from a man in his fifties or sixties who received an inactivated influenza vaccine. Sequenced material: CD4+ T cells sorted from PBMCs, taken about 13 days after vaccination. CDR3 sequence (DNA): TGCAGTGCGAACTGGGACTCAGATACGCAGTATTTT. Protein: CSANWDSDTQYF.